These 4 T cell receptor beta chains came from one sample sequenced in a study of T cell changes during pregnancy in multiple sclerosis. Data came from immunoSEQ multiplex PCR; TCRdb stores just in-frame clones and leaves some out. The repertoire includes under 100,000 clones, around 93% of them detected once, and under 2% sits in the top ten. The source was peripheral blood, collected in the first trimester of pregnancy. The receptors shown here come from a female donor in good health, enrolled as a control in a pregnancy study.

The chain carries TRBV15 and TRBJ2-1; 7 positions agree with TRBD2. CDR3 length equals 14 residues. Germline V gene lookup returns CDR1 LNHNV and CDR2 YYDKDF (reference sequence). Unmatched junction bases numbered 5, after V lost 1 base and J lost 8 bases. The CDR3 DNA is TGTGCCACCAGCAGAGCTTGGACTAGTTATGAGCAGTTCTTC. Translated: CATSRAWTSYEQFF.

The rearrangement links TRBV6-5 to TRBJ1-2; the D is unclear. CDR1 is MNHEY, CDR2 SVGAGI, per germline. The length of the CDR3 is 12 residues. V lost 4 bases and J 7 bases, leaving 10 bases between the germline ends. The CDR3 DNA is TGTGCCAGCAGTTTCCCCGGCGGTGGCTACACCTTC. Its protein product is CASSFPGGGYTF.

The chain recombines TRBV19 with TRBJ1-5; D remains unclear. The V gene's germline CDR1 is LNHDA and CDR2 SQIVND (reference sequence). The V end was cut by 10 bases, the J end by 0 bases, with 19 bases between. The CDR3 extends over 16 amino acids. Here the CDR3 reads CATGGNRRASNQPQHF. Here the CDR3 DNA reads TGTGCCACGGGAGGTAACCGGAGGGCTAGCAATCAGCCCCAGCATTTT.

J is TRBJ2-6 and V is TRBV6-1; no clear D gene. V was cut by 7 bases and J by 0 bases, with 10 bases left in between. Germline V lookup: CDR1 MNHNS, CDR2 SASEGT. This CDR3 contains 15 residues. The CDR3 sequence: CASTTTYSGANVLTF. CDR3 nucleotide sequence: TGTGCCAGCACCACCACCTACTCTGGGGCCAACGTCCTGACTTTC.